This T cell receptor beta chain was sequenced for a study of blood T cell repertoires in COVID-19. For the study at large: COVID-19 samples collected from the United States, Italy and Spain covered acute and convalescent phases. Sample material is recorded as cDNA or gDNA derived from T cells, B-cell-depleted T cells, or PBMCs.

This CDR3 region has 13 residues. CDR1 is MRHNA and CDR2 is SNTAGT in the germline V gene. V shed 6 bases and J shed 1 base, with 9 bases lying between them. As handled by the study authors: By means of reference gene primer amplification, nucleated cell counts were estimated. Assay used: immunoSEQ multiplex PCR; TCRdb lists only in-frame clones, some missing. Clonal size and the V and J genes are those of that table, whereas D and trimming came from the DNA. The sample lists roughly 160,000 clones, roughly 86% occurring once. The sequencing sample was made of peripheral blood. V gene TRBV6-4 combines with J gene TRBJ1-1; D unresolved. The TCR sequence derives from a man aged 50 or older with active or convalescent COVID-19. Here the CDR3 DNA reads TGTGCCAGCAGCGTAACTTGGAACACTGAAGCTTTCTTT. This encodes CASSVTWNTEAFF.